This TCR beta chain was observed in a study of blood T cell repertoires in COVID-19. The CDR3 spans 17 residues. Germline V gene data show CDR1 as MDHEN and CDR2 as SYDVKM. Trimming left V 4 bases short and J 5 bases short, with 20 bases between. Profiled with immunoSEQ multiplex PCR; TCRdb holds only in-frame clones, not every one. The sample lists around 250,000 clones; roughly four fifths were seen once. V is TRBV28 and J is TRBJ2-2; TRBD1 might be the D (5 bases). The TCR comes from a man between 50 and 59 years old with active or convalescent COVID-19. Sequencing was performed on peripheral blood. The CDR3: CASSSGMQGGWTGELFF. CDR3 nucleotides: TGTGCCAGCAGTTCGGGTATGCAGGGTGGTTGGACCGGGGAGCTGTTTTTT.